This TCR beta chain stems from a study of siplizumab effects on memory and regulatory T cells. Sequencing used immunoSEQ multiplex PCR; TCRdb keeps in-frame clones, though not all of them. This table has over 100,000 clones, roughly 95% appearing once. V dropped 2 bases and J dropped 3; count of bases not matched to a gene: 3. The CDR3 runs 14 residues. CDR1 is LGHNA and CDR2 is YNFKEQ in the germline V gene. The V gene is TRBV4-2, the J gene TRBJ1-2; 7 bases agree with TRBD1. Sequencing was performed on non-Treg CD4+ T cells sorted from blood. The sequence derives from a human donor in good health. CDR3 residues: CASSQPGQYYGYTF. The CDR3, as DNA: TGTGCCAGCAGCCAACCGGGACAGTACTATGGCTACACCTTC.